The rows below give T cell receptor beta chains drawn from one sample of a study of graft-versus-host responses after intestinal transplantation. The data were produced by immunoSEQ multiplex PCR, yet TCRdb's version contains in-frame clones alone and is incomplete. The table shows under 20,000 clones, with roughly 37% occurring only once. The material sequenced was alloreactive CD4+ T cells from a mixed lymphocyte reaction culture, taken before intestinal transplant. These receptor sequences come from a human patient who received an intestinal transplant. Each CDR3 is given with its conserved first and last residue. The D gene is left open where the match is weak. Not all rows give a size; the values are once, few, many and, for expanded clones, a class.

V gene,clone size,J gene,D gene,CDR3 DNA,CDR3 protein
TRBV27,NA,TRBJ2-7,TRBD2,TGTGCCAGCAGTTCCTTGACTAGCGGGGGGTCCAACTCCTACGAGCAGTACTTC,CASSSLTSGGSNSYEQYF
TRBV19,NA,TRBJ2-1,NA,TGTGCCAGTAGGGCCCTCGGAAGGCCCTACAATGAGCAGTTCTTC,CASRALGRPYNEQFF
TRBV30,few,TRBJ1-3,NA,TGTGCCTGGAGTGTCCGCTCTGGAAACACCATATATTTT,CAWSVRSGNTIYF
TRBV9,few,TRBJ2-3,NA,TGTGCCAGCAGCGTGACCCCGAGGAACACAGATACGCAGTATTTT,CASSVTPRNTDTQYF
TRBV6-5,few,TRBJ1-6,NA,TGTGCCAGCGGCCGACAGATCTATAATTCACCCCTCCACTTT,CASGRQIYNSPLHF
TRBV7-8,NA,TRBJ2-5,NA,TGTGCCAGCAGCCGAGACAGGAAAGAGACCCAGTACTTC,CASSRDRKETQYF
TRBV11-2,few,TRBJ1-5,TRBD1,TGTGCCAGCAGCTTATCGGCAGGGGGCCAGAGAAATCAGCCCCAGCATTTT,CASSLSAGGQRNQPQHF
TRBV18,few,TRBJ1-1,NA,TGTGCCAGCTCACCCAGACTTGGAGGGAGAATGAACACTGAAGCTTTCTTT,CASSPRLGGRMNTEAFF
TRBV5-1,few,TRBJ2-3,TRBD2,TGCGCCAGCAGCTCGGGGACTAGCGGGGGGGTTACGCAGTATTTT,CASSSGTSGGVTQYF
TRBV21-1,few,TRBJ2-1,NA,TGTGCCAGCAGCAAGGGACACGCGAATGAGCAGTTCTTC,CASSKGHANEQFF
TRBV16,NA,TRBJ2-1,NA,TGTGCCAGCAGCCAATCCCTCCGCATTGTAGGGAATGAGCAGTTCTTC,CASSQSLRIVGNEQFF
TRBV6-6,NA,TRBJ1-1,TRBD1,TGTGCCAGCGGGAGACAGGGCCCTACTGAAGCTTTCTTT,CASGRQGPTEAFF
TRBV5-1,few,TRBJ1-4,NA,TGCGCCAGCAGCTTATCAGGGTCTAATGAAAAACTGTTTTTT,CASSLSGSNEKLFF
TRBV11-2,NA,TRBJ2-1,TRBD2,TGTGCCAGCAGCTGGAGCGGGGGGGCTATCAATGAGCAGTTCTTC,CASSWSGGAINEQFF
TRBV11-1,NA,TRBJ1-6,NA,TGTGCCAGCAGCTTATCTGGGAGGACACCCCTCCACTTT,CASSLSGRTPLHF
TRBV11-2,once,TRBJ2-2,TRBD2,TGTGCCAGCAGCTTAGTCTCAGCGGGAAGACAGTTCACCGGGGAGCTGTTTTTT,CASSLVSAGRQFTGELFF
TRBV5-7,few,TRBJ2-7,TRBD1,TGTGCCAGCAGAGGACAGGGGGCCACCTACGAGCAGTACTTC,CASRGQGATYEQYF
TRBV14,medium-sized,TRBJ1-2,NA,TGTGCCAGCAGCGGCGGGCCCTATGGCTACACCTTC,CASSGGPYGYTF
TRBV7-6,once,TRBJ2-1,NA,TGTGCCAGCAGCTTACGTCCGGCGGGTTCCTACAATGAGCAGTTCTTC,CASSLRPAGSYNEQFF